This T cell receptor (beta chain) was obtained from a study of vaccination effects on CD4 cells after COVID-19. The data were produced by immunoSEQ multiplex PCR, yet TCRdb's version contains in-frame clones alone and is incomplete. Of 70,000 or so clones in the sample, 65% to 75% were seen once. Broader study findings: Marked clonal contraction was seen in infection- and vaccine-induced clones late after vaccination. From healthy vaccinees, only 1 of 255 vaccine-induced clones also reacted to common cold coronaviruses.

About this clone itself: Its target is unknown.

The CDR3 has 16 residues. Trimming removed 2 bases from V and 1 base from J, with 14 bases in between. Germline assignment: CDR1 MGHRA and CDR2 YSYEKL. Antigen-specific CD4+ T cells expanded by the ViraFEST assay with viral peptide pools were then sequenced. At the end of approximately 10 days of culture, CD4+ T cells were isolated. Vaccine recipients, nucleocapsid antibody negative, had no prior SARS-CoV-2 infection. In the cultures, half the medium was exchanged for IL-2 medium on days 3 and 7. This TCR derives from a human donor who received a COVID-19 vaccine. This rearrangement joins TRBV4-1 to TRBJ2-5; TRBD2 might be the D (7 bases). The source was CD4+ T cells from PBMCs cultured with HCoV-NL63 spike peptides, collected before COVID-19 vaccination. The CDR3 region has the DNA TGCGCCAGCAGCCAAATTAGGGGGGGATTCCAAGAGACCCAGTACTTC. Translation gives CASSQIRGGFQETQYF.